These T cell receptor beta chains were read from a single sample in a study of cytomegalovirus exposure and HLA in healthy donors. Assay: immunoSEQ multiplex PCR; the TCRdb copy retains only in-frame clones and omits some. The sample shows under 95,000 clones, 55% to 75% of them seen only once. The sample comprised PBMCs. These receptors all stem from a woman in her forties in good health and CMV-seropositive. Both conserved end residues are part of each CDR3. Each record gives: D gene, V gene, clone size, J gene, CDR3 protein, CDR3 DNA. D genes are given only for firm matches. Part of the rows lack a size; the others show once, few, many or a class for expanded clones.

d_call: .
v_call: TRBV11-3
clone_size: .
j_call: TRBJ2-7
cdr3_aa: CASSSRQMGAREQYF
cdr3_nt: TGTGCCAGCAGCTCGCGCCAGATGGGGGCTCGAGAGCAGTACTTC

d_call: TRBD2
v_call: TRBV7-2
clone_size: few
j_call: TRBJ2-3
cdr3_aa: CASSLGLAGGTDTQYF
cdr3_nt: TGTGCCAGCAGCTTAGGGCTAGCGGGGGGCACAGATACGCAGTATTTT

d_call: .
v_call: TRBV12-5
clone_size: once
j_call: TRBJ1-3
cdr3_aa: CASGAGNTIYF
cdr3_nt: TGTGCTAGTGGCGCGGGAAACACCATATATTTT

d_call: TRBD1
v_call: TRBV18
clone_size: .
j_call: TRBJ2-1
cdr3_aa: CASSPTGDNEQFF
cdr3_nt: TGTGCCAGCTCACCGACAGGGGACAATGAGCAGTTCTTC

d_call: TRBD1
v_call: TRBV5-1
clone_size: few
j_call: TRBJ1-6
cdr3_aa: CASTPTGDGNSPLHF
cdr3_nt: TGCGCCAGCACCCCGACAGGGGATGGAAATTCACCCCTCCACTTT

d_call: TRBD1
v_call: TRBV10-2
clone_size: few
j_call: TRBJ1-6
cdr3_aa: CASSEKRQGSYNSPLHF
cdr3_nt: TGCGCCAGCAGTGAGAAGAGACAGGGCTCCTATAATTCACCCCTCCACTTT

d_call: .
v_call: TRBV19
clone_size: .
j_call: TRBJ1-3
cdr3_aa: CASASHTVAGNTIYF
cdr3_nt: TGTGCCAGTGCAAGTCATACGGTAGCGGGGAACACCATATATTTT

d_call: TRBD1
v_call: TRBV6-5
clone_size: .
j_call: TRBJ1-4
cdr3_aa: CASSDRGRGNEKLFF
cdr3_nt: TGTGCCAGCAGCGACAGGGGTCGGGGAAATGAAAAACTGTTTTTT

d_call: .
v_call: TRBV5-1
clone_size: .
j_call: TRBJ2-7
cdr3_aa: CASSLLGGSYEQYF
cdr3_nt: TGCGCCAGCAGCCTCTTAGGCGGCTCCTACGAGCAGTACTTC

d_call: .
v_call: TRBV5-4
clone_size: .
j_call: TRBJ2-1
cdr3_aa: CASSLRGMGFYEQFF
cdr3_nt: TGTGCCAGCAGCTTGCGGGGAATGGGCTTCTATGAGCAGTTCTTC

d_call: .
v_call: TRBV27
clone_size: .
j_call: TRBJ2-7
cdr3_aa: CATRRGPGLYEQYF
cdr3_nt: TGTGCCACCCGGAGGGGCCCGGGACTTTACGAGCAGTACTTC

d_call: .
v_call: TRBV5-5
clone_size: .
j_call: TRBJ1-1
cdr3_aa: CASSLLQGGTEAFF
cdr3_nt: TGTGCCAGCAGCTTACTACAGGGTGGGACTGAAGCTTTCTTT

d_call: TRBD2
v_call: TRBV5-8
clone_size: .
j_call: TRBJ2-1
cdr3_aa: CASSLTPGTTYNEQFF
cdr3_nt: TGTGCCAGCAGCCTGACTCCCGGGACTACGTACAATGAGCAGTTCTTC

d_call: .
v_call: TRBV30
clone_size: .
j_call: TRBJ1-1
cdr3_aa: CAHAFEGTEAFF
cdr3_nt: TGTGCCCATGCCTTTGAGGGCACTGAAGCTTTCTTT

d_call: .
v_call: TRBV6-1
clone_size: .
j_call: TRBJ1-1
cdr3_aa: CASMDSNTEAFF
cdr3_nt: TGTGCCAGCATGGACAGCAACACTGAAGCTTTCTTT

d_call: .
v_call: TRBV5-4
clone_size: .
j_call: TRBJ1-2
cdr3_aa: CASSFPSNYGYTF
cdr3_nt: TGTGCCAGCAGCTTCCCCTCTAACTATGGCTACACCTTC

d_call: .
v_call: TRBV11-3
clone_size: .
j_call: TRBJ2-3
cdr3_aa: CASALGRGTDTQYF
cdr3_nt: TGTGCCAGCGCCTTGGGCAGAGGCACAGATACGCAGTATTTT

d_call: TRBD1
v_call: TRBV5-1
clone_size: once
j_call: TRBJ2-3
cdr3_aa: CASSLGQRTDTQYF
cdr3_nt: TGCGCCAGCAGCCTGGGACAGCGCACAGATACGCAGTATTTT

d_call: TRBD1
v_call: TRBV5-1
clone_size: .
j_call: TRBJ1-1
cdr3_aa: CASSPYRQGGTEAFF
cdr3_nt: TGCGCCAGCAGCCCTTATCGACAGGGTGGCACTGAAGCTTTCTTT

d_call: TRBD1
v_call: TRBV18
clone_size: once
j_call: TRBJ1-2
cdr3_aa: CASSPSTGNYGYTF
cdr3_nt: TGTGCCAGCTCTCCATCGACAGGGAACTATGGCTACACCTTC

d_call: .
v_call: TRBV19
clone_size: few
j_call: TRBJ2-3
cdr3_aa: CASTPSGVSTDTQYF
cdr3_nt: TGTGCCAGTACCCCCTCGGGGGTAAGCACAGATACGCAGTATTTT

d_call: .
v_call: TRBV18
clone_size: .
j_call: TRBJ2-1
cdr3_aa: CASSPAGATYNEQFF
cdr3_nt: TGTGCCAGCTCACCCGCGGGGGCCACCTACAATGAGCAGTTCTTC

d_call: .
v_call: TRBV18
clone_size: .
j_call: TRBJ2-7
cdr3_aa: CASSPVGRGSEQYF
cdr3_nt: TGTGCCAGCTCACCAGTCGGACGGGGGAGCGAGCAGTACTTC

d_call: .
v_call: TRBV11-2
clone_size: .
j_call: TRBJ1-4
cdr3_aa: CASSLLGQPNEKLFF
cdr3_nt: TGTGCCAGCAGCTTATTGGGGCAGCCTAATGAAAAACTGTTTTTT

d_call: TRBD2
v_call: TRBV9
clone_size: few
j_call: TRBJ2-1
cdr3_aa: CASSLAGGPYNEQFF
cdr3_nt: TGTGCCAGCTCTCTAGCGGGGGGGCCCTACAATGAGCAGTTCTTC

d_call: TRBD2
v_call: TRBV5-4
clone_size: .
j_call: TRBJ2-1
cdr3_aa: CASSLSGGTWNEQFF
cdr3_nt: TGTGCCAGCAGCTTGTCGGGGGGGACCTGGAATGAGCAGTTCTTC

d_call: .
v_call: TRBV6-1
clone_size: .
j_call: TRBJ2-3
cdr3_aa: CASNRDTQYF
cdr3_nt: TGTGCCAGCAATCGAGATACGCAGTATTTT

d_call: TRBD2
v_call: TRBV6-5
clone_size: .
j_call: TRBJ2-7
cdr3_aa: CASSYVTSGDCYEQYF
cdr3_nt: TGTGCCAGCAGTTATGTGACTAGCGGTGACTGCTACGAGCAGTACTTC

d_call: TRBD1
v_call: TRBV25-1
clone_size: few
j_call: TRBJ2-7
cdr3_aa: CASSELGDRAYEQYF
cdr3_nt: TGTGCCAGCAGTGAATTGGGGGACAGGGCCTACGAGCAGTACTTC

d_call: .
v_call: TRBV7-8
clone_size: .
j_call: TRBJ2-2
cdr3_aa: CASSGSQGIEATGELFF
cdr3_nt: TGTGCCAGCAGCGGGAGTCAGGGGATTGAGGCCACCGGGGAGCTGTTTTTT

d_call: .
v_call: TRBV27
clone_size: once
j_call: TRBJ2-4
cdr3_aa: CASSSGQSDIQYF
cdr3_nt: TGTGCCAGCAGTTCCGGACAGAGCGACATTCAGTACTTC

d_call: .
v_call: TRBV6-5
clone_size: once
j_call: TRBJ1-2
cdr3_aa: CASSSTGSRDRFGYTF
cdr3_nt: TGTGCCAGCAGTTCTACAGGGTCTAGAGATCGATTCGGCTACACCTTC

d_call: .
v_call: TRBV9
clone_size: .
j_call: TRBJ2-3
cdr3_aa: CASSRAGHTDTQYF
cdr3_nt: TGTGCCAGCAGTCGGGCGGGGCACACAGATACGCAGTATTTT

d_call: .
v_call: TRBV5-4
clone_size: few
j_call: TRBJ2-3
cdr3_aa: CASSPKGVPTDTQYF
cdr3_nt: TGTGCCAGCAGCCCGAAGGGGGTTCCCACAGATACGCAGTATTTT

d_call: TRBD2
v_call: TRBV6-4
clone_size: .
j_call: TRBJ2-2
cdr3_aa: CASSPGTSHTGELFF
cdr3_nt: TGTGCCAGCAGTCCCGGGACTAGCCACACCGGGGAGCTGTTTTTT

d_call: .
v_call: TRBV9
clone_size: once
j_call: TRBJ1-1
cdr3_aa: CASSPTGGEAFF
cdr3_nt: TGTGCCAGCAGCCCGACGGGGGGTGAAGCTTTCTTT

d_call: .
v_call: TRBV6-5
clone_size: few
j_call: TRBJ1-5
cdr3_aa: CAVSRAQQPQHF
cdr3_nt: TGTGCCGTATCGAGGGCCCAACAGCCCCAGCATTTT

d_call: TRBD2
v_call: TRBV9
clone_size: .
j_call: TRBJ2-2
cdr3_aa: CASSAPGLAGFLNTGELFF
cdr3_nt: TGTGCCAGCAGCGCTCCGGGACTAGCGGGGTTCCTGAACACCGGGGAGCTGTTTTTT

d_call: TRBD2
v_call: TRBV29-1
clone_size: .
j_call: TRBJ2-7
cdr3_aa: CSVAGTSGSYEQYF
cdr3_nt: TGCAGCGTTGCCGGGACTAGCGGCTCCTACGAGCAGTACTTC

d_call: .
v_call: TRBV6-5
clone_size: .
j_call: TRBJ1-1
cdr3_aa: CASSRTGTLGGAFF
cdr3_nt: TGTGCCAGCAGCCGAACCGGGACCCTGGGAGGGGCTTTCTTT

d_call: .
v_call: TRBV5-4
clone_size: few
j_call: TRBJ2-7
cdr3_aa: CASSVRGGTSYEQYF
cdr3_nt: TGTGCCAGCAGCGTTAGGGGCGGAACATCCTACGAGCAGTACTTC

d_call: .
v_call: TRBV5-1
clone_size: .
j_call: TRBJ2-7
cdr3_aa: CASSFAGYEQYF
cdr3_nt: TGCGCCAGCAGCTTTGCGGGGTACGAGCAGTACTTC

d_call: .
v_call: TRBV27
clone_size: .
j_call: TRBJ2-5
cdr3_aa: CASSSTVQETQYF
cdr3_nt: TGTGCCAGCAGTAGCACAGTCCAAGAGACCCAGTACTTC

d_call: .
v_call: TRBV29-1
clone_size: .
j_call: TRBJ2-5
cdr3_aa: CSVKGGEETQYF
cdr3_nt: TGCAGCGTTAAGGGGGGGGAGGAGACCCAGTACTTC

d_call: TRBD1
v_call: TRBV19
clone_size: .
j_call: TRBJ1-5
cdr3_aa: CASSQDREIGQPQHF
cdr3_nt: TGTGCCAGTAGCCAGGACAGGGAGATAGGGCAGCCCCAGCATTTT

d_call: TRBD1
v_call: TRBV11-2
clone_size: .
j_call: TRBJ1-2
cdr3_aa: CASSSDRGYGYTF
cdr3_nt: TGTGCCAGCAGCTCTGACAGGGGCTATGGCTACACCTTC

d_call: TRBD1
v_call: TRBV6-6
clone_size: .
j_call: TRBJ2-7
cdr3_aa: CASSYPSGQGKNEQYF
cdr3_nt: TGTGCCAGCAGTTACCCATCGGGACAGGGAAAAAACGAGCAGTACTTC

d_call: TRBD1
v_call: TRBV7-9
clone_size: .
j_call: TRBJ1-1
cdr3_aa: CASSILRGDTEAFF
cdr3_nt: TGTGCCAGCAGCATCCTCAGGGGGGACACTGAAGCTTTCTTT

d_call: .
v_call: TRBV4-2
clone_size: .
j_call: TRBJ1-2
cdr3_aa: CASSRTDTPGYTF
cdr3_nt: TGTGCCAGCAGTCGGACAGATACTCCCGGCTACACCTTC

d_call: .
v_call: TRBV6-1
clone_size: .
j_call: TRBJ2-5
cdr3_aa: CASSGSRSEWETQYF
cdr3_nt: TGTGCCAGCAGTGGATCGAGGTCGGAGTGGGAGACCCAGTACTTC

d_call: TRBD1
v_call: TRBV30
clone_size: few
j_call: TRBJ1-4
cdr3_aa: CALGQGAGEKLFF
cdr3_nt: TGTGCCTTAGGACAGGGGGCAGGTGAAAAACTGTTTTTT

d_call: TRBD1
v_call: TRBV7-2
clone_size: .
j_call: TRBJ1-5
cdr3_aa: CASTSGTGGGQPQHF
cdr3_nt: TGTGCCAGCACCTCAGGGACAGGTGGGGGTCAGCCCCAGCATTTT

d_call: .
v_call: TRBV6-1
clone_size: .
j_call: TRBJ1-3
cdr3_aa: CASSESGVRSGNTIYF
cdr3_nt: TGTGCCAGCAGTGAATCCGGGGTGCGCTCTGGAAACACCATATATTTT

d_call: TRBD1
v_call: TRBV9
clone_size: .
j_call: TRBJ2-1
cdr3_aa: CASSVGTGGAGTNEQFF
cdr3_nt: TGTGCCAGCAGCGTAGGAACAGGGGGCGCGGGTACGAATGAGCAGTTCTTC

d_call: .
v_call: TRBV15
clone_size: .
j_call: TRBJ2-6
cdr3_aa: CATSPASSGANVLTF
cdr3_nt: TGTGCCACCAGCCCGGCTAGCTCTGGGGCCAACGTCCTGACTTTC

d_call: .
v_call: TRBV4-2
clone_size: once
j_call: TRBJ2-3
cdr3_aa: CASSQDGAHRTDTQYF
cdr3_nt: TGTGCCAGCAGCCAAGACGGAGCCCACCGCACAGATACGCAGTATTTT

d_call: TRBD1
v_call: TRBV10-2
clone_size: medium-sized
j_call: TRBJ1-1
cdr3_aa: CASRTGVVGNTEAFF
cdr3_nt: TGCGCCAGCAGGACAGGGGTGGTAGGGAACACTGAAGCTTTCTTT